Below are 13 T cell receptor beta chains sequenced from a single sample in a study of T cell repertoires in cytomegalovirus infection. TCRdb used MiXCR to reprocess the reads, holding one entry per CDR3 protein. This table has approximately 170,000 distinct CDR3 sequences, roughly 18% appearing once. Sequencing used CD8+ T cells from PBMCs. The source is a human donor in good health (CMV status not recorded). Some clones in this sample may be carry-over from other donors' samples.

This clonotype has only a few counts. V and J are TRBV14 and TRBJ2-1; 9 nucleotides line up with TRBD1. The CDR3 runs to 18 residues. J was trimmed by 4 bases and V by 3 bases; bases with no gene match: 13. The germline V gene encodes CDR1 SGHDN and CDR2 FVKESK. CDR3 nucleotide sequence: TGTGCCAGCAGCCAGCCGGGACAGGGTCGAGTAGCGTACAATGAGCAGTTCTTC. Translated, it gives CASSQPGQGRVAYNEQFF. Full variable domain (rest looked up from reference TRBV14 and TRBJ2-1): EAGVTQFPSHSVIEKGQTVTLRCDPISGHDNLYWYRRVMGKEIKFLLHFVKESKQDESGMPNNRFLAERTGGTYSTLKVQPAELEDSGVYFCASSQPGQGRVAYNEQFFGPGTRLTVL.

This clonotype has only a few counts. The chain is built from TRBV28 and TRBJ2-3; TRBD2 agrees at 10 bases. Unmatched junction bases numbered 7, after V lost 7 bases and J lost 0 bases. Germline V gene lookup returns CDR1 MDHEN and CDR2 SYDVKM. The CDR3 is 16 residues long. CDR3 sequence: CASNFGTSDSTDTQYF. CDR3 DNA sequence: TGTGCCAGCAATTTCGGGACTAGCGATAGCACAGATACGCAGTATTTT.

The V call is TRBV6-6, the J call TRBJ1-6; 9 bases are a match to TRBD1. This CDR3 has 14 amino acids. The V gene end was trimmed by 4 bases and the J gene end by 10 bases; junction bases not matched to a gene: 5. Germline V gene data show CDR1 as MNHNY and CDR2 as SVGAGI (reference sequence). The CDR3: CASSWDRENSPLHF. CDR3 nucleotides: TGTGCCAGCAGTTGGGACAGGGAAAACTCACCCCTCCACTTT.

There are many counts of this clonotype. The CDR3 loop is CASTLIAGESYEQYF. Written as DNA, the CDR3 is TGTGCCAGCACCTTAATAGCGGGGGAGTCCTACGAGCAGTACTTC. The chain has TRBV6-6 and TRBJ2-7; 9 nucleotides align to TRBD2. Trimming cost V 7 bases and J 1 base; bases outside gene matches: 8. The CDR3 spans 15 residues. From germline, CDR1 is MNHNY and CDR2 SVGAGI (reference sequence).

The chain employs TRBV6-2 or TRBV6-3 and TRBJ2-7, with D uncertain. The germline gives CDR1 MNHEY, CDR2 SVGEGT. V lost 6 bases to trimming and J lost 0 bases, with 12 bases between them. The CDR3 length is 14 residues. The CDR3 coding sequence is TGTGCCAGCAGCCTAAGACTCATCTCCTACGAGCAGTACTTC. Protein sequence: CASSLRLISYEQYF.

Only a few counts were recorded for this clonotype. V gene TRBV10-3 combines with J gene TRBJ2-1; D is unclear. In germline, CDR1 is ENHRY, CDR2 SYGVKD. With 1 base removed from V and 0 bases from J, the gap between germline ends came to 10 bases. The CDR3 is 16 amino acids. CDR3: CAISEYNPSSYNEQFF. The CDR3 region has the DNA TGTGCCATCAGTGAGTATAACCCGAGCTCCTACAATGAGCAGTTCTTC.

This clonotype has a handful of counts. The chain uses TRBV28 and TRBJ2-3, with D possibly matching TRBD1 (6 bases). The V gene lost 6 bases and the J gene lost 1 base, with 20 bases spanning the gap. CDR1 and CDR2 from the germline V gene are MDHEN and SYDVKM. The CDR3 has 17 residues. For the CDR3, the DNA is TGTGCCAGCAGACTGGGCAGGGGAGAGGTTGGCACAGATACGCAGTATTTT. It translates to CASRLGRGEVGTDTQYF.

The J gene is TRBJ2-7, the V gene TRBV19; perhaps TRBD2 as D (5 bases). This CDR3 is built from 13 residues. The germline V and J ends were trimmed by 5 bases and 1 base, with 9 bases remaining between them. The germline CDR1 and CDR2 sequences are LNHDA and SQIVND (reference sequence). CDR3 amino acids: CASSPDWSYEQYF. CDR3 DNA: TGTGCCAGTAGTCCGGACTGGTCCTACGAGCAGTACTTC. Combining the CDR3 with reference TRBV19 and TRBJ2-7 gives the whole variable domain DGGITQSPKYLFRKEGQNVTLSCEQNLNHDAMYWYRQDPGQGLRLIYYSQIVNDFQKGDIAEGYSVSREKKESFPLTVTSAQKNPTAFYLCASSPDWSYEQYFGPGTRLTVT.

There are a few counts of this clonotype. The chain is built from TRBV28 and TRBJ1-6; no clear D. Germline assignment: CDR1 MDHEN and CDR2 SYDVKM. The CDR3 totals 15 residues. Trimming pared 6 bases from V and 9 bases from J, leaving 18 bases between. CDR3 nucleotides: TGTGCCAGCAGATCGGGTTCCTTACTGGGTTCACCCCTCCACTTT. It is translated as CASRSGSLLGSPLHF.

This clonotype was picked up a small number of times. This chain joins TRBV7-9 and TRBJ2-2; D gene unclear. This CDR3 comprises 15 residues. The ends were cut back, 0 bases at V and 1 base at J, with 6 bases in the middle. Germline CDR1 and CDR2: SEHNR and FQNEAQ (reference sequence). CDR3 bases: TGTGCCAGCAGCTTAGCCCAGGAGAACACCGGGGAGCTGTTTTTT. Translating it yields CASSLAQENTGELFF. Combining the CDR3 with reference TRBV7-9 and TRBJ2-2 gives the whole variable domain DTGVSQNPRHKITKRGQNVTFRCDPISEHNRLYWYRQTLGQGPEFLTYFQNEAQLEKSRLLSDRFSAERPKGSFSTLEIQRTEQGDSAMYLCASSLAQENTGELFFGEGSRLTVL.

The CDR3 coding sequence is TGTGCCAGCAGCCCCCCTCCCACTAGCACACTTTCCTACGAGCAGTACTTC. It encodes CASSPPPTSTLSYEQYF. V gene TRBV7-2 combines with J gene TRBJ2-7; weak D call: TRBD2 (6 bases). The CDR3 spans 17 residues. The V end lost 5 bases, the J end lost 1 base, and 21 bases lay between the germline ends. From germline, CDR1 is SGHTA and CDR2 FQGNSA.

This clonotype was picked up a small number of times. The chain couples TRBV4-2 to TRBJ2-1, with TRBD2 identical over 8 bases. Per germline, CDR1 LGHNA and CDR2 YNFKEQ. The CDR3 extends over 17 amino acids. V lost 4 bases, J lost 5 bases, and 13 bases stayed unmatched. The CDR3 nucleotides read TGTGCCAGCAGCCCACTAGGTCGGGGGGGCCGGGACAATGAGCAGTTCTTC. This translates into CASSPLGRGGRDNEQFF.

The CDR3 region has the DNA TGCGCCAGCAGCCAGGACTTCTACAATGAGCAGTTCTTC. Its translation is CASSQDFYNEQFF. The rearrangement links TRBV4-1 to TRBJ2-1; a possible D gene is TRBD2 (5 bases). V gave up 3 bases and J gave up 3 bases, with 6 bases separating them. The germline V gene encodes CDR1 MGHRA and CDR2 YSYEKL. The CDR3 is 13 residues long.